Listed here are 8 T cell receptor beta chains from one sample, sequenced in a study of blood T cell repertoires in COVID-19. This table comes from immunoSEQ multiplex PCR, and its TCRdb copy is limited to in-frame clones, with some not included. The profile shows hundreds of thousands of clones, about 89% of them singletons. Input material: PBMCs or T cells enriched from blood (not recorded which). The receptors originated from a woman in her twenties or thirties who had recovered from COVID-19.

The chain is built from TRBV30 and TRBJ2-1; 15 positions match TRBD2. V dropped 7 bases and J dropped 12; count of bases not matched to a gene: 7. CDR3 length equals 13 residues. CDR1 is GTSNPN and CDR2 is SVGIG in the germline V gene (reference sequence). As DNA, the CDR3 is TGTGCCTCCAGGACTAGCGGGAGGGGTGGGCAGTTCTTC. It specifies CASRTSGRGGQFF.

On this clone: A junction end diverges from the germline sequence, so it may reflect a read error. In DNA, the CDR3 is TGCGCCAGCAGCCAAGAAGTGATAGGGGAGCGGGCCTTC. Residues: CASSQEVIGERAF. The rearrangement uses TRBV4-1 and TRBJ2-7, with D possibly matching TRBD2 (6 bases). CDR1 MGHRA and CDR2 YSYEKL come from the germline V gene. CDR3 length: 13 amino acids.

This chain links TRBV28 with TRBJ2-7; 9 nucleotides line up with TRBD2. CDR3 length: 15 residues. In germline, CDR1 is MDHEN, CDR2 SYDVKM. The J segment lost 4 bases and the V segment lost 5 bases, leaving 9 bases of the junction unmatched. The CDR3, as DNA: TGTGCCAGCAGTCCCATAGCGGGAGAGGGGTACGAGCAGTACTTC. Residues: CASSPIAGEGYEQYF.

This chain uses TRBV28 with TRBJ1-1; D may be TRBD1 (5 bases). Germline CDR1 reads MDHEN; CDR2 reads SYDVKM. The CDR3 is 12 residues long. V was cut by 4 bases and J by 10 bases, with 13 bases left in between. This CDR3 reads CASSSSGKRAFF. The CDR3 region has the DNA TGTGCCAGCAGTTCCTCAGGGAAGAGAGCTTTCTTT.

The chain combines TRBV25-1 with TRBJ1-4; unclear D gene. This CDR3 is built from 14 residues. V was clipped by 6 bases and J by 0 bases, with 8 bases between them. Per germline, CDR1 MGHDK and CDR2 SYGVNS. The CDR3 DNA reads TGTGCCAGCAGAGCTACGGCAACTAATGAAAAACTGTTTTTT. Residues: CASRATATNEKLFF.

The chain is built from TRBV19 and TRBJ1-1; D ambiguous. The germline gives CDR1 LNHDA, CDR2 SQIVND (reference sequence). CDR3 length: 13 residues. The V end lost 5 bases, the J end lost 8 bases, and 15 bases lay between the germline ends. CDR3 bases: TGTGCCAGTAGTCCGAGGACTGGAAGGGAAGCTTTCTTT. Translated: CASSPRTGREAFF.

The CDR3 coding sequence is TGTGCCAGCAGTTTTACAGGGGGCGAAGACCAAGAGACCCAGTACTTC. It specifies CASSFTGGEDQETQYF. The gene calls are TRBV28 and TRBJ2-5, with 9 bases that match TRBD1. V trimming: 3 bases; J trimming: 0 bases; junction bases outside the gene matches: 5. Germline CDR1 is MDHEN and CDR2 is SYDVKM. This CDR3 region has 16 residues. The full variable domain, completed using reference TRBV28 and TRBJ2-5, is DVKVTQSSRYLVKRTGEKVFLECVQDMDHENMFWYRQDPGLGLRLIYFSYDVKMKEKGDIPEGYSVSREKKERFSLILESASTNQTSMYLCASSFTGGEDQETQYFGPGTRLLVL.

This clone was observed a single time. This chain connects TRBV12-3 or TRBV12-4 to TRBJ1-2; D is possibly TRBD1 (5 bases). The length of the CDR3 is 13 residues. V lost 2 bases and J lost 1, with 5 bases in between. The CDR3 nucleotides read TGTGCCAGCAGTTTACAGGGTAACTATGGCTACACCTTC. Translating gives CASSLQGNYGYTF.